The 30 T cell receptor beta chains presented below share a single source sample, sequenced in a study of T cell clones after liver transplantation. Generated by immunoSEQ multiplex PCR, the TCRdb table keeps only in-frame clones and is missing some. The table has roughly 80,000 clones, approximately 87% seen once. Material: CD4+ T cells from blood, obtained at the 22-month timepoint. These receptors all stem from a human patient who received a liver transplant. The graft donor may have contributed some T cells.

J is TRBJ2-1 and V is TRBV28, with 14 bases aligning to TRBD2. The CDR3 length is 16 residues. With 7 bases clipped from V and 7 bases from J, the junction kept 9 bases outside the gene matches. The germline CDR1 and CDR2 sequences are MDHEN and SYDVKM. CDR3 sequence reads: CASTVVGLAGGNEQFF. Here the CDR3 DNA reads TGTGCCAGCACCGTAGTAGGACTAGCGGGAGGAAATGAGCAGTTCTTC.

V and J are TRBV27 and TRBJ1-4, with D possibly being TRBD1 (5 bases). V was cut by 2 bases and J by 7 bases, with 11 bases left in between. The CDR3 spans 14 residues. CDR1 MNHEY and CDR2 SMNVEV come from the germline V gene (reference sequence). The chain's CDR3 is CASSLRRGSEKLFF. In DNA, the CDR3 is TGTGCCAGCAGTTTACGGAGGGGCTCTGAAAAACTGTTTTTT.

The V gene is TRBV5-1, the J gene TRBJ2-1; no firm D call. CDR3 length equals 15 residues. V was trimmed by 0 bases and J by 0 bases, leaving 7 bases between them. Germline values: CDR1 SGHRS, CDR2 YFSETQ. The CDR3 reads CASSLGLSSYNEQFF. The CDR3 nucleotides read TGCGCCAGCAGCTTGGGGTTATCCTCCTACAATGAGCAGTTCTTC.

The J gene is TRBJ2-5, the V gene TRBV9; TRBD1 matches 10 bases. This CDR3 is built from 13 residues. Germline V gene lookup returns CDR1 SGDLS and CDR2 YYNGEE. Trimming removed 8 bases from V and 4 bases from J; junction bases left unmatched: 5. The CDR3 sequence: CASEGQGRETQYF. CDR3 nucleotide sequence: TGTGCCAGTGAGGGACAGGGGCGAGAGACCCAGTACTTC.

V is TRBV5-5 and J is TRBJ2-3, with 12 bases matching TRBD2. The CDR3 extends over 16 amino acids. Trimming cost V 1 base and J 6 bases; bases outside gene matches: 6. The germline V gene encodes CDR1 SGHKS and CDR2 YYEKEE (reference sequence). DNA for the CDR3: TGTGCCAGCAGCTTGCCACTAGCGGGGGGAGTGGATACGCAGTATTTT. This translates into CASSLPLAGGVDTQYF.

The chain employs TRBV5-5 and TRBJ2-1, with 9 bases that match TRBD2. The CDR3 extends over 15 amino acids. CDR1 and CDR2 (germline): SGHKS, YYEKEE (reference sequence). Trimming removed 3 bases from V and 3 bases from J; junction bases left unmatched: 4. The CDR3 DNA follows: TGTGCCAGCAGCTCCCTTAGCGGGGGCTACAATGAGCAGTTCTTC. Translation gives CASSSLSGGYNEQFF.

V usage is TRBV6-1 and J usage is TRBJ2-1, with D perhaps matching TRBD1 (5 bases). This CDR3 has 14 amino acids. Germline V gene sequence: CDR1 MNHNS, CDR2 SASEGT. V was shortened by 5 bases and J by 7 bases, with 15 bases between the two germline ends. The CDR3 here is CASSTGRWENEQFF. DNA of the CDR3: TGTGCCAGCAGTACAGGTCGTTGGGAAAATGAGCAGTTCTTC.

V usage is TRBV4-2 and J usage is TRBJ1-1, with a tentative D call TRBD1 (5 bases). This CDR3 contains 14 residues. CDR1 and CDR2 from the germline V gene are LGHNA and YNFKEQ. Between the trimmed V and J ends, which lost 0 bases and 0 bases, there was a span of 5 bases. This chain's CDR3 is CASSQETVNTEAFF. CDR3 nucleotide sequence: TGTGCCAGCAGCCAAGAGACAGTGAACACTGAAGCTTTCTTT.

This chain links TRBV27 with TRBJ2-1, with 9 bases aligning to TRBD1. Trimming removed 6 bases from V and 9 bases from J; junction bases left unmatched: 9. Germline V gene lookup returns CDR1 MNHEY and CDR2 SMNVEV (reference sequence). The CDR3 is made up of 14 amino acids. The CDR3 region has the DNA TGTGCCAGCAGAGACAGGGGGAGGTTCGGTGAGCAGTTCTTC. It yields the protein CASRDRGRFGEQFF.

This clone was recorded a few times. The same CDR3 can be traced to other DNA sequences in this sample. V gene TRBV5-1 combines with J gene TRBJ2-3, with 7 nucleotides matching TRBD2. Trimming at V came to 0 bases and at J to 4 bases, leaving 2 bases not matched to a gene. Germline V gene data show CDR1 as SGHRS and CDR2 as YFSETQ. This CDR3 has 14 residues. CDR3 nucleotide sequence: TGCGCCAGCAGCTTGGGACTAGCCGCAGATACGCAGTATTTT. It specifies CASSLGLAADTQYF.

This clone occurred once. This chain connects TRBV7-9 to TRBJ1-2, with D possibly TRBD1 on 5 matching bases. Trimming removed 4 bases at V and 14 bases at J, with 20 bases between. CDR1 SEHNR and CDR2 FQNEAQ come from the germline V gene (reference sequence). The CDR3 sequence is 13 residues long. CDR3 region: CASSSHSVGPWTF. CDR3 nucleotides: TGTGCCAGCAGCTCCCATTCCGTGGGGCCGTGGACCTTC.

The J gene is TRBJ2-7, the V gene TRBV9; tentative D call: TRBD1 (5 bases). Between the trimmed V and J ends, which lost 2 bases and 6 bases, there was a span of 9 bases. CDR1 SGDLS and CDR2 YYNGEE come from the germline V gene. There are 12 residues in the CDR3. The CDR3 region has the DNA TGTGCCAGCAGCGTTCAGGGTGGCGAGCAGTACTTC. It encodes CASSVQGGEQYF.

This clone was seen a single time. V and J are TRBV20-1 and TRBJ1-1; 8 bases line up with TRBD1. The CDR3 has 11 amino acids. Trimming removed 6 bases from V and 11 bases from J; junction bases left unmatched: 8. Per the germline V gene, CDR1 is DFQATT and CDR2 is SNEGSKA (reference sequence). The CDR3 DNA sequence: TGCAGTGCGCCCAGGACAGGGTTGGCTTTCTTT. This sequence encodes CSAPRTGLAFF.

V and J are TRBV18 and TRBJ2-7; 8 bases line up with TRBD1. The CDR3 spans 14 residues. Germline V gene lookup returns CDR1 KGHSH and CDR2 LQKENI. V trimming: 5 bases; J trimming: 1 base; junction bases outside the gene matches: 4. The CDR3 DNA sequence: TGTGCCAGCTCAGACGGACAGGGATCCTACGAGCAGTACTTC. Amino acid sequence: CASSDGQGSYEQYF.

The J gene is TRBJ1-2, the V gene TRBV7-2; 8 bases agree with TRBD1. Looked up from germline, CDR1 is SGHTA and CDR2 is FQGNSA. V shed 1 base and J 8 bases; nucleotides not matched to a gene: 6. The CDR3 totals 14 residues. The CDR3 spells CASSLGDRSRGYTF. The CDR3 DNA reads TGTGCCAGCAGCTTAGGGGACAGGTCTCGGGGCTACACCTTC. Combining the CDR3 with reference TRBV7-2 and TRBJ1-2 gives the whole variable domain GAGVSQSPSNKVTEKGKDVELRCDPISGHTALYWYRQSLGQGLEFLIYFQGNSAPDKSGLPSDRFSAERTGGSVSTLTIQRTQQEDSAVYLCASSLGDRSRGYTFGSGTRLTVV.

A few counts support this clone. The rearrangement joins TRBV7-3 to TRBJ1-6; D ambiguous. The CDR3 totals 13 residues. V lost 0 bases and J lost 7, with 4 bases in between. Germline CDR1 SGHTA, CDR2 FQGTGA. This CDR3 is CASSLTENSPLHF. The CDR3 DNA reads TGTGCCAGCAGCTTAACGGAAAATTCACCCCTCCACTTT.

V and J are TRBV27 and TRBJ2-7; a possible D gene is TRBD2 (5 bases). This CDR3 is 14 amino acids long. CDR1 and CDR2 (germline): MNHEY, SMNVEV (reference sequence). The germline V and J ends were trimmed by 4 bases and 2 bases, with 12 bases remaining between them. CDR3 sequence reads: CASSSLGRTYEQYF. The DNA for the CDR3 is TGTGCCAGCAGTTCACTAGGCAGAACCTACGAGCAGTACTTC.

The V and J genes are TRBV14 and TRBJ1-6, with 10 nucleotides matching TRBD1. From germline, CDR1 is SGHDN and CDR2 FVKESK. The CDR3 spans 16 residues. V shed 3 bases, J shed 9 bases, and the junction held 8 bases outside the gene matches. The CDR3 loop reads CASSQGTRTGGSPLHF. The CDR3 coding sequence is TGTGCCAGCAGCCAGGGGACCCGGACAGGGGGTTCACCCCTCCACTTT.

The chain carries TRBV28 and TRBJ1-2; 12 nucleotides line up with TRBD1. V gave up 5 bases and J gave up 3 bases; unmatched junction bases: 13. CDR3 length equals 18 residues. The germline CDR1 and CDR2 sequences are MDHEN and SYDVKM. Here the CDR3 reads CASSTVGTGGASDYGYTF. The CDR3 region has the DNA TGTGCCAGCAGTACCGTCGGGACAGGGGGCGCGTCGGACTATGGCTACACCTTC.

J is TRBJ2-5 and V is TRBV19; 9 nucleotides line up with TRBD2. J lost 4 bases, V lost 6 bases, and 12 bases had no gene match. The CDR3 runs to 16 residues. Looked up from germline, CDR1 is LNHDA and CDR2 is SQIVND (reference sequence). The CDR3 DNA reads TGTGCCAGTAGCCGTCGGACTAGCGCGCTCTTAGAGACCCAGTACTTC. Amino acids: CASSRRTSALLETQYF.

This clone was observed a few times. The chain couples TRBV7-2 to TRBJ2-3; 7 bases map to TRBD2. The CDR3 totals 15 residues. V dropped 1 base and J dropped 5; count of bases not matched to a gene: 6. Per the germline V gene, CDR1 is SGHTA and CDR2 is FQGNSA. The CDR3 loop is CASSLGGRVLDTQYF. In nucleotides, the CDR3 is TGTGCCAGCAGCTTAGGGGGGAGGGTCCTAGATACGCAGTATTTT.

CDR3 sequence (DNA): TGTGCCAGCTCACCACAGGGTGGAGAGAGCTACGAGCAGTACTTC. Protein: CASSPQGGESYEQYF. This chain links TRBV18 with TRBJ2-7; D is ambiguous. The V gene lost 1 base and the J gene lost 3 bases, with 13 bases spanning the gap. Per the germline V gene, CDR1 is KGHSH and CDR2 is LQKENI. The CDR3 sequence is 15 residues long.

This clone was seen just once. The CDR3 coding sequence is TGTGCCAGCTCACCTCCTAGCGGGGTCGACGAGCAGTACTTC. Translating gives CASSPPSGVDEQYF. The chain has TRBV18 and TRBJ2-7; TRBD2 matches at 9 bases. The germline CDR1 and CDR2 sequences are KGHSH and LQKENI. This CDR3 region has 14 residues. Losses at the gene ends were 3 bases for V and 5 bases for J; bases not matched to a gene: 5. Filled out from reference TRBV18 and TRBJ2-7, the complete variable domain reads NAGVMQNPRHLVRRRGQEARLRCSPMKGHSHVYWYRQLPEEGLKFMVYLQKENIIDESGMPKERFSAEFPKEGPSILRIQQVVRGDSAAYFCASSPPSGVDEQYFGPGTRLTVT.

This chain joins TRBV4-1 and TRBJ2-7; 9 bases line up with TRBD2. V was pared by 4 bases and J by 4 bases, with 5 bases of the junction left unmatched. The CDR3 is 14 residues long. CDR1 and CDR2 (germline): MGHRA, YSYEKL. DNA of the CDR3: TGCGCCAGCAGCCCAGGACTAGCGAGATACGAGCAGTACTTC. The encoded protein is CASSPGLARYEQYF.

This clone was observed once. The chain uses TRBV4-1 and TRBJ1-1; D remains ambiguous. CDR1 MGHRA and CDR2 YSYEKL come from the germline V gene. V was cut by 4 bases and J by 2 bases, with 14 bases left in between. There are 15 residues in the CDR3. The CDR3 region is CASSLAGKFNTEAFF. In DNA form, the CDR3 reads TGCGCCAGCAGCCTCGCTGGGAAGTTTAACACTGAAGCTTTCTTT.

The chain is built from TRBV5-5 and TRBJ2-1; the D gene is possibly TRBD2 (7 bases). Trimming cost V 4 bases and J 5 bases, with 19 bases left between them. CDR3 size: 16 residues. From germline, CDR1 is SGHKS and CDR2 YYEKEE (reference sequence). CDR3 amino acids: CASSPRGARHNNEQFF. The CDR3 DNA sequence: TGTGCCAGCAGCCCCCGGGGGGCCCGGCATAACAATGAGCAGTTCTTC.

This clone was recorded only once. The CDR3, as DNA: TGTGCCAGCAGTTATAATGGACAGTCCACAGATACGCAGTATTTT. This encodes CASSYNGQSTDTQYF. This sequence joins TRBV6-6 and TRBJ2-3; a possible D gene is TRBD1 (6 bases). In germline, CDR1 is MNHNY, CDR2 SVGAGI (reference sequence). The V end lost 3 bases, the J end lost 2 bases, and 12 bases lay between the germline ends. The length of the CDR3 is 15 residues.

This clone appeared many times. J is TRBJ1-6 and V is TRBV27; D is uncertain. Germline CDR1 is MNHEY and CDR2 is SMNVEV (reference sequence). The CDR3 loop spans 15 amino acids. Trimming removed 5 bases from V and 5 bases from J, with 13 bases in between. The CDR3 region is CASSLQIQNNSPLHF. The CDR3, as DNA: TGTGCCAGCAGTCTTCAGATTCAGAATAATTCACCCCTCCACTTT.

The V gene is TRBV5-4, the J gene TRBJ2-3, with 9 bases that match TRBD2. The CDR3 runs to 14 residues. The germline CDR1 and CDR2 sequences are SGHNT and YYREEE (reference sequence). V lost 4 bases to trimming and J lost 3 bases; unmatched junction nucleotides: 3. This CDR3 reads CASSPSGRTDTQYF. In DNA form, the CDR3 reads TGTGCCAGCAGCCCGAGCGGGAGGACAGATACGCAGTATTTT.

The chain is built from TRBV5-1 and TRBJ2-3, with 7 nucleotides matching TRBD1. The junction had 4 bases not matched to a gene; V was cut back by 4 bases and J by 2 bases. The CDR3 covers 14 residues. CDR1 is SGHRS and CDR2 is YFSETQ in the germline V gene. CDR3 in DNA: TGCGCCAGCAGCCGGGGACAGATCACAGATACGCAGTATTTT. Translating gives CASSRGQITDTQYF.